The sequence of this T cell receptor (beta chain) was determined in a study of blood T cell repertoires in COVID-19. About the research overall: Specimens from acute and convalescent COVID-19 originated in the United States, Italy and Spain. From T cells, B-cell-depleted T cells, or PBMCs came the material, which was cDNA or gDNA.

As handled by the study authors: Reference gene primer amplification gave estimated nucleated cell counts. Measured with immunoSEQ multiplex PCR; TCRdb has only the in-frame clones, and not every one. V, J and clone size were drawn from that table, and D and trimming were deduced from the DNA. The table has 300,000 to 400,000 clones, around 82% seen once. Input material: peripheral blood. The TCR was taken from a man younger than 40 with active or convalescent COVID-19.

The CDR3 DNA reads TGTGCCAGCAGTTTTTCCGGACTAGCGGTGAACAATGAGCAGTTCTTC. Translated, it gives CASSFSGLAVNNEQFF. This rearrangement joins TRBV28 to TRBJ2-1; TRBD2 matches 10 bases. Germline trimming cut 3 bases from V and 5 bases from J; bases unmatched to any gene: 7. This CDR3 is 16 amino acids long. Germline loops: CDR1 MDHEN, CDR2 SYDVKM.